The 3 T cell receptor beta chains listed next were all sequenced from one sample in a study of OX40 agonist ivuxolimab in advanced cancers. Assay: immunoSEQ multiplex PCR; the TCRdb copy retains only in-frame clones and omits some. The table records tens of thousands of clones, about 88% of them present only once. The sample in question was CD4+ or CD8+ T cells sorted from blood, obtained in a trial of the OX40 agonist ivuxolimab. The receptors here all came from an adult with an advanced solid tumor such as melanoma, head and neck, liver or kidney cancer.

The V and J genes are TRBV9 and TRBJ2-3; D remains ambiguous. Trimming took off 0 bases at V and 0 bases at J, with 8 bases between the two ends. CDR1 and CDR2 (germline): SGDLS, YYNGEE. The CDR3 is made up of 15 amino acids. Written as DNA, the CDR3 is TGTGCCAGCAGCGTAGTAGGGTTGAGCACAGATACGCAGTATTTT. This gives the protein CASSVVGLSTDTQYF.

This sequence joins TRBV7-8 and TRBJ2-3, with 14 bases matching TRBD2. In germline, CDR1 is SGHVS, CDR2 FQNEAQ. The CDR3 loop spans 15 amino acids. Losses at the gene ends were 5 bases for V and 4 bases for J; bases not matched to a gene: 2. The CDR3 bases are TGTGCCAGCAGCCCGGGACTAGCGGGAGCAGATACGCAGTATTTT. Translation gives CASSPGLAGADTQYF. Looking up the rest from reference TRBV7-8 and TRBJ2-3 gives the full variable domain: GAGVSQSPRYKVAKRGQDVALRCDPISGHVSLFWYQQALGQGPEFLTYFQNEAQLDKSGLPSDRFFAERPEGSVSTLKIQRTQQEDSAVYLCASSPGLAGADTQYFGPGTRLTVL.

This sequence joins TRBV5-1 and TRBJ2-1; weak D call: TRBD2 (6 bases). The CDR3 has 15 residues. Germline V gene data show CDR1 as SGHRS and CDR2 as YFSETQ. V was shortened by 6 bases and J by 0 bases, with 13 bases between the two germline ends. The DNA of the CDR3 is TGCGCCAGCACGGGCGGGGCGAGCTCCTACAATGAGCAGTTCTTC. This sequence encodes CASTGGASSYNEQFF.